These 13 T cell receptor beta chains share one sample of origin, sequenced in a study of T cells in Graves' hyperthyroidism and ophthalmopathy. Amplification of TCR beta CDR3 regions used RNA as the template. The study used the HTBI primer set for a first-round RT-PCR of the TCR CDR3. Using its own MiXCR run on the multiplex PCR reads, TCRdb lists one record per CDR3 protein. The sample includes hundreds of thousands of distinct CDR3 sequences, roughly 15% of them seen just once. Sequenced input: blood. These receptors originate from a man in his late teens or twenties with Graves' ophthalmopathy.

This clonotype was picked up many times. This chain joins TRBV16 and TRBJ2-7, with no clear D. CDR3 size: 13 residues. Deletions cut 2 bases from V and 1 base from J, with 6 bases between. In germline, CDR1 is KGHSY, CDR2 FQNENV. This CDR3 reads CASSQVSSYEQYF. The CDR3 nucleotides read TGTGCCAGCAGCCAAGTATCGTCCTACGAGCAGTACTTC.

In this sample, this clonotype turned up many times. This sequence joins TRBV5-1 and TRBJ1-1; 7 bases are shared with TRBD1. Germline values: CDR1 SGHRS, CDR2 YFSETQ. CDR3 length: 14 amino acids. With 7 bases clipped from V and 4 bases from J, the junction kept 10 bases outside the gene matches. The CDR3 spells CASWKGTEGTEAFF. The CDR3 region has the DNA TGCGCCAGCTGGAAAGGGACAGAAGGCACTGAAGCTTTCTTT. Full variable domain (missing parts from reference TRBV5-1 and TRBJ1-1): KAGVTQTPRYLIKTRGQQVTLSCSPISGHRSVSWYQQTPGQGLQFLFEYFSETQRNKGNFPGRFSGRQFSNSRSEMNVSTLELGDSALYLCASWKGTEGTEAFFGQGTRLTVV.

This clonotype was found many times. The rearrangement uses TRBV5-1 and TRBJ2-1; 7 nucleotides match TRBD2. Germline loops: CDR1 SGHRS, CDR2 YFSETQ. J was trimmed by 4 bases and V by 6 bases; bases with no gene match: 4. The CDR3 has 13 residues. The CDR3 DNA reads TGCGCCAGCATGCCTAGCGGATACAATGAGCAGTTCTTC. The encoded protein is CASMPSGYNEQFF.

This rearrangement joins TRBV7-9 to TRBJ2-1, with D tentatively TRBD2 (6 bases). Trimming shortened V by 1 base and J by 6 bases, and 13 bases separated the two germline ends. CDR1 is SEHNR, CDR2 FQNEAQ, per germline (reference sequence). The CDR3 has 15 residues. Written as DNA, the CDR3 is TGTGCCAGCAGCTTAGGCGGGACCGATGTCAATGAGCAGTTCTTC. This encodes CASSLGGTDVNEQFF.

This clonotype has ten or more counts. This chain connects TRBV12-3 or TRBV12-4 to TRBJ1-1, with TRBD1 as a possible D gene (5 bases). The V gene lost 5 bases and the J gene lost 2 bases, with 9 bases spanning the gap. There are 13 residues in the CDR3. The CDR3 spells CASSRQSNTEAFF. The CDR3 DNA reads TGTGCCAGCAGTCGACAGAGCAACACTGAAGCTTTCTTT.

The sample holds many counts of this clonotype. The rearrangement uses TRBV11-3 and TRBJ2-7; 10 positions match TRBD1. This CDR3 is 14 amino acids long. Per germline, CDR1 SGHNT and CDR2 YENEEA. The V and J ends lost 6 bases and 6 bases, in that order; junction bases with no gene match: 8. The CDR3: CASRTGTGDSEQYF. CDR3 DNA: TGTGCCAGCAGAACCGGGACAGGGGACAGCGAGCAGTACTTC.

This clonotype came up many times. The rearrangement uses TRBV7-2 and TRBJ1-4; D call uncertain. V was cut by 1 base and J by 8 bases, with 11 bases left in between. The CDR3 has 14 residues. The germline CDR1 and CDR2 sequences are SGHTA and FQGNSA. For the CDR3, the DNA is TGTGCCAGCAGCTTAGTGGCTTCCGGCGAAAAACTGTTTTTT. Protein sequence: CASSLVASGEKLFF.

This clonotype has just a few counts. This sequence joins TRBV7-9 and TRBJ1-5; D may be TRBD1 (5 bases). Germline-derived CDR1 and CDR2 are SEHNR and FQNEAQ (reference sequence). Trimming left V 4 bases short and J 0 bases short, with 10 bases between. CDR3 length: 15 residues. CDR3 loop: CASSSGHYSNQPQHF. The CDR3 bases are TGTGCCAGCAGCTCCGGACATTATAGCAATCAGCCCCAGCATTTT. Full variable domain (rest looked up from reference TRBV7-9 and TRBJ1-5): DTGVSQNPRHKITKRGQNVTFRCDPISEHNRLYWYRQTLGQGPEFLTYFQNEAQLEKSRLLSDRFSAERPKGSFSTLEIQRTEQGDSAMYLCASSSGHYSNQPQHFGDGTRLSIL.

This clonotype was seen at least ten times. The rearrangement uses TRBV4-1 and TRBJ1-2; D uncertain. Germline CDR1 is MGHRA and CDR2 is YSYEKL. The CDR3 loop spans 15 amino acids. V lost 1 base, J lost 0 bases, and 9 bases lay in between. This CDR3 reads CASSQVRHPNYGYTF. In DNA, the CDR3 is TGCGCCAGCAGCCAAGTGCGGCATCCTAACTATGGCTACACCTTC.

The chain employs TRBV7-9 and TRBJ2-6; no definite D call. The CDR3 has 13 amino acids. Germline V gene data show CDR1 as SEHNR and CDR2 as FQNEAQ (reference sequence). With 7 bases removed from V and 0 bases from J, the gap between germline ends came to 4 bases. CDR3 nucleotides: TGTGCCAGCAAGGCCTCTGGGGCCAACGTCCTGACTTTC. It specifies CASKASGANVLTF.

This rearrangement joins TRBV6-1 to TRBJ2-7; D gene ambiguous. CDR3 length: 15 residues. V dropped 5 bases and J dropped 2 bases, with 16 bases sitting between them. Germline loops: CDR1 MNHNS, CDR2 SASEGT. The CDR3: CASSSDDSLPYEQYF. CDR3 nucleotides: TGTGCCAGCAGTTCAGACGACTCTCTCCCCTACGAGCAGTACTTC.

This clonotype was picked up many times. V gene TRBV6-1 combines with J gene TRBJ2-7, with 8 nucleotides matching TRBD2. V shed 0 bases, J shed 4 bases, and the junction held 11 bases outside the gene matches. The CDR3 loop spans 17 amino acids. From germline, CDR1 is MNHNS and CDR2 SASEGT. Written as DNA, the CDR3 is TGTGCCAGCAGTGAAGCTCCCTATAGTAGCGGGGTATACGAGCAGTACTTC. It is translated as CASSEAPYSSGVYEQYF.

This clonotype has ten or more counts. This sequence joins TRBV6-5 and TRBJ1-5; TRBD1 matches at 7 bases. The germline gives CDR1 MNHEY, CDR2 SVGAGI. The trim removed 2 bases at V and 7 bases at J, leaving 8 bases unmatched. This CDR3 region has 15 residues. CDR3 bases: TGTGCCAGCAGTTACGGAGACAGGGAAGGGCAGCCCCAGCATTTT. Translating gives CASSYGDREGQPQHF.